Included here is one TCR beta chain sequence, with context. These data originate in a study of control samples from healthy donors and cancer patients. Produced via immunoSEQ multiplex PCR; TCRdb's table is partial and in-frame only. The sample records tens of thousands of clones, roughly 86% being singletons. The CDR3 is 13 amino acids. V lost 4 bases, J lost 4 bases, and 5 bases stayed unmatched. Germline V gene data show CDR1 as SQVTM and CDR2 as ANQGSEA. The receptor comes from a woman aged 45-65 years in good health. The gene calls are TRBV29-1 and TRBJ1-2; 8 bases fit TRBD1. Sequenced sample: blood. The CDR3: CSVGTGGSYGYTF. CDR3 bases: TGCAGCGTTGGTACAGGGGGGTCCTATGGCTACACCTTC.